This TCR beta chain was captured in a study of blood T cell repertoires in COVID-19. Looking at the study overall: From the United States, Italy and Spain came samples of acute and convalescent COVID-19. From T cells, B-cell-depleted T cells, or PBMCs came the material, which was cDNA or gDNA.

Sequenced by immunoSEQ multiplex PCR; TCRdb stores in-frame clones only, minus some. The repertoire includes about 150,000 clones, under 90% of them detected once, and about 2.1% sits in the top ten. Sequenced: peripheral blood. This TCR derives from a woman older than 75 with acute or convalescent COVID-19.

Written as DNA, the CDR3 is TGTGCCAGCAGCTTACCAGGGGGACCCGGGGAGCTGTTTTTT. Translating it yields CASSLPGGPGELFF. The rearrangement joins TRBV11-2 to TRBJ2-2, with 7 bases aligning to TRBD1. Trimming removed 2 bases from V and 6 bases from J; junction bases left unmatched: 3. CDR1 and CDR2 from the germline V gene are SGHAT and FQNNGV. This CDR3 is 14 amino acids long.